The T cell receptor beta chain described here comes from a study of blood T cell repertoires in COVID-19. In the study overall: Collection of acute and convalescent COVID-19 samples took place in the United States, Italy and Spain.

Per the authors' pipeline: It was from reference gene primer amplification that nucleated cell counts were estimated. Assay: immunoSEQ multiplex PCR; the TCRdb copy retains only in-frame clones and omits some. For V, J and clone size, that table is used; D and trimming come from the DNA. The sample lists fewer than 60,000 clones; roughly 84% were seen once. Seattle's enrolled individuals joined amid active infection and were then monitored longitudinally. The CDR3 loop spans 11 amino acids. Germline V gene data show CDR1 as MNHNY and CDR2 as SVGAGI (reference sequence). V lost 4 bases to trimming and J lost 3 bases, with 4 bases between them.

This sequence originates from a man younger than 40 with COVID-19, enrolled during active disease. Sequencing was done on a sample of peripheral blood. The chain links TRBV6-6 to TRBJ2-7, with unresolved D. The CDR3, as DNA: TGTGCCAGCAGTTTTCTCTACGAGCAGTACTTC. It specifies CASSFLYEQYF.